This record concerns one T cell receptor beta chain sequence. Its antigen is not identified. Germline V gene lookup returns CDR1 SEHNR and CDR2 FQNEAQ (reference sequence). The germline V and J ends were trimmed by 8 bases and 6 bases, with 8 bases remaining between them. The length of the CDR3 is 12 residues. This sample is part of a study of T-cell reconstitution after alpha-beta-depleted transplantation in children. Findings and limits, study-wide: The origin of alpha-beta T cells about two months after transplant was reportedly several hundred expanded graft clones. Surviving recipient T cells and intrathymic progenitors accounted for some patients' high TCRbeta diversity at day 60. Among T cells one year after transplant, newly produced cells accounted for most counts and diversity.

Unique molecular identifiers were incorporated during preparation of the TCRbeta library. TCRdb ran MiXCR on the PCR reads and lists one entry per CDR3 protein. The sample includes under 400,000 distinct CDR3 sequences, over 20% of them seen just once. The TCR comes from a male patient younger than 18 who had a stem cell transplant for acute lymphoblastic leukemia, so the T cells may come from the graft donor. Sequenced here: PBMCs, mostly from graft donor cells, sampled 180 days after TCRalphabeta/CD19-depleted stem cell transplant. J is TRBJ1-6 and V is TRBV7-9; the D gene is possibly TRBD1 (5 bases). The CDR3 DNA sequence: TGTGCCAGCGACGGGACTAATTCACCCCTCCACTTT. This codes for CASDGTNSPLHF. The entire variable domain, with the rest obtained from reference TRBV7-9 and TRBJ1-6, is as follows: DTGVSQNPRHKITKRGQNVTFRCDPISEHNRLYWYRQTLGQGPEFLTYFQNEAQLEKSRLLSDRFSAERPKGSFSTLEIQRTEQGDSAMYLCASDGTNSPLHFGNGTRLTVT.